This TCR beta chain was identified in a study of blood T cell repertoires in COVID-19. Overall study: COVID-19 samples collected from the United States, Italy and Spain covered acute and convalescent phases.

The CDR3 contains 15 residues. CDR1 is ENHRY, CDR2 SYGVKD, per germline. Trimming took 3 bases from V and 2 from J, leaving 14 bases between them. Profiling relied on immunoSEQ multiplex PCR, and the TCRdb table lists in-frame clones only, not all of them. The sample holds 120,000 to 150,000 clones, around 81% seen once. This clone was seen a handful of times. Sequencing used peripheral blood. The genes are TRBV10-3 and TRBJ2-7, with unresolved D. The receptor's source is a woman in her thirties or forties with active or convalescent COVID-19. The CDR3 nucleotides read TGTGCCATCAGTGATAAAACGGTTTCTACCTACGAGCAGTACTTC. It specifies CAISDKTVSTYEQYF.